The clone carrying this T cell receptor beta chain was seen a few times. Antigen unknown. The read is 3 residues too short to cover the CDR3 end, so that end is filled in from the germline J gene. Heparinized whole blood, about 5 to 8.5 ml, came from each donor. V shed 4 bases, J shed 6 bases, and the junction held 5 bases outside the gene matches. Germline V gene lookup returns CDR1 MNHNS and CDR2 SASEGT. This CDR3 is 14 amino acids long. The source of the sample is a study of T cell clonality in common variable immunodeficiency. Findings of the study overall: CVID subjects had higher TCRbeta clonality than healthy controls, most marked in about a third. Reportedly, TCR beta sequences from common variable immunodeficiency showed fewer deletions and N-nucleotide insertions. CVID subjects shared fewer TCRbeta clones than healthy controls did.

Clones were read by immunoSEQ multiplex PCR, and TCRdb kept only the in-frame ones, dropping some. The sample includes about 20,000 clones, none of them occurring once. The clonotype was recovered from a human donor with common variable immunodeficiency. The gene calls are TRBV6-1 and TRBJ2-7; 11 bases map to TRBD1. Sequencing was performed on peripheral blood mononuclear cells. The part of the CDR3 DNA that was read is TGTGCCAGCAGTGGAGGGACAGGGGGGCTCGAG. Translated: CASSGGTGGLE. The full CDR3 is CASSGGTGGLEQYF.